This T cell receptor (beta chain) is drawn from a study of cytomegalovirus exposure and HLA in healthy donors. Points from the study as a whole: Prediction of most subjects' HLA-A and HLA-B alleles by TCR beta sequences was reportedly accurate.

V gave up 6 bases and J gave up 2 bases; unmatched junction bases: 6. The CDR3 is made up of 15 amino acids. In germline, CDR1 is SGHTA, CDR2 FQGTGA. Primers included in the PCR were 60 Vbeta and 13 Jbeta primers. Some clones are missing from TCRdb's copy, which holds only in-frame ones; the method was immunoSEQ multiplex PCR. The table lists over 120,000 clones, less than 85% of them singletons. With respect to this clone: The target antigen is unknown.

The chain joins TRBV7-3 to TRBJ2-3; TRBD2 matches at 9 bases. Sequenced: PBMCs. This TCR was sampled from a man between 18 and 35 years old in good health and CMV-seropositive. CDR3 DNA sequence: TGTGCCAGCAGTTCAAGCGGGAGGATCACAGATACGCAGTATTTT. Protein: CASSSSGRITDTQYF.